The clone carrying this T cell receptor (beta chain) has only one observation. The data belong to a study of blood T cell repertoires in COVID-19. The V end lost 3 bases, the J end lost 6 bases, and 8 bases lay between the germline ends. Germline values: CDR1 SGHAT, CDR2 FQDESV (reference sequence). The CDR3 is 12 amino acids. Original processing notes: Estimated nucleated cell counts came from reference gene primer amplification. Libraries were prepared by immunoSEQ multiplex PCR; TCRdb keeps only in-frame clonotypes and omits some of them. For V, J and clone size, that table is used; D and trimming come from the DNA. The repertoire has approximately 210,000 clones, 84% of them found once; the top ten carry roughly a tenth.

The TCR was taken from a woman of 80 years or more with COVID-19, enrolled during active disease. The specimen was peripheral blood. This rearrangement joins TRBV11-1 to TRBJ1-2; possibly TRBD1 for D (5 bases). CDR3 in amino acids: CASSFRGNGYTF. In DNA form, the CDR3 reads TGTGCCAGCAGCTTCCGGGGGAATGGCTACACCTTC.